These T cell receptor beta chains were read from a single sample in a study of OX40 agonist ivuxolimab in advanced cancers. TCRdb's copy holds only in-frame clones and misses some; the assay was immunoSEQ multiplex PCR. The table has about 80,000 clones, around 90% seen once. Source: CD4+ or CD8+ T cells sorted from blood, taken in a trial of the OX40 agonist ivuxolimab. Source of these receptors: an adult with an advanced solid tumor such as melanoma, head and neck, liver or kidney cancer. Both conserved end residues are part of each CDR3. Fields, in order: clone size, J gene, V gene, CDR3 protein. A row's size may be missing; if present it is once, few, many or a size class.

. TRBJ1-1 TRBV6-5 CASSRQQVSTEAFF
. TRBJ1-2 TRBV6-5 CASSLGGARGYTF
once TRBJ2-2 TRBV28 CASSLGARDTGELFF
. TRBJ1-1 TRBV9 CASSVVGGAASRPTEAFF
. TRBJ2-1 TRBV4-1 CASGSGDSGNEQFF
. TRBJ1-1 TRBV10-2 CASSVQGWGAFF
. TRBJ2-2 TRBV2 CASSGTVNTGELFF
. TRBJ2-7 TRBV7-2 CASSLVAGALEQYF
. TRBJ2-1 TRBV27 CASPKNRVENEQFF
. TRBJ1-3 TRBV19 CASTPTRGHSGNTIYF
once TRBJ2-1 TRBV4-1 CASSPRLAGGLNEQFF
. TRBJ2-5 TRBV4-1 CASSPTSGGAGAQETQYF
few TRBJ2-2 TRBV5-1 CASSLSTSGKTGELFF
. TRBJ1-1 TRBV19 CASSKAGGRAFF
few TRBJ1-2 TRBV5-4 CASSLVGGDGYTF
. TRBJ2-1 TRBV6-5 CASTSRPTGPNEQFF
. TRBJ2-3 TRBV4-2 CASSRELATDTQYF
. TRBJ2-2 TRBV2 CASERQGNTGELFF
. TRBJ1-4 TRBV7-9 CASSRRTGDEKLFF
. TRBJ1-1 TRBV9 CASSVEAGPEAFF
once TRBJ1-3 TRBV5-1 CASSLGRQTSGNTIYF
. TRBJ1-1 TRBV19 CASSSTTGTTEAFF
. TRBJ1-2 TRBV5-1 CASSFYGSNYGYTF
. TRBJ2-3 TRBV5-4 CASSRRGGSTDTQYF
. TRBJ1-2 TRBV5-4 CASSFGGANSDGYTF
. TRBJ1-4 TRBV18 CASSPGAGWEKLFF
. TRBJ1-2 TRBV6-1 CASTLTANYGYTF
. TRBJ1-5 TRBV27 CASRQTMGGRNQPQHF
once TRBJ1-3 TRBV5-5 CASSGGLAGNTIYF
. TRBJ2-7 TRBV27 CASQKRESYEQYF
. TRBJ2-2 TRBV6-1 CASTWQANTGELFF
few TRBJ2-7 TRBV30 CAWARGTYEQYF
. TRBJ1-3 TRBV21-1 CASSKAWGVGNTIYF
. TRBJ1-1 TRBV11-2 CASSAHKNTEAFF
. TRBJ1-6 TRBV11-2 CASSLPGQTPLHF
. TRBJ2-3 TRBV2 CASASSPGLRTDTQYF
. TRBJ1-1 TRBV5-4 CASSLEGRMNTEAFF
. TRBJ1-2 TRBV19 CASSINPANYGYTF
. TRBJ1-5 TRBV10-3 CAISGGQGGQPQHF
. TRBJ2-3 TRBV14 CASSHHGGGTGVNTQYF
. TRBJ1-1 TRBV6-5 CASRLDITTDEAFF
. TRBJ1-3 TRBV7-2 CASSLEFQWSSNTIYF
. TRBJ2-2 TRBV7-9 CASRQNRDLAGELFF
. TRBJ2-1 TRBV11-3 CASSLGGLAGRDNEQFF
. TRBJ2-1 TRBV5-1 CASRPLAGTSHNEQFF
. TRBJ1-2 TRBV5-1 CASSLYQQAYGYTF
. TRBJ1-3 TRBV15 CATSSKGLGGSGNTIYF
. TRBJ1-4 TRBV14 CASSRNLATNEKLFF
. TRBJ1-2 TRBV6-6 CASSPDGDYGYTF
once TRBJ2-6 TRBV2 CASSGLPGQGAYSSGANVLTF
. TRBJ2-5 TRBV19 CASSFFGRGGETQYF